Shown below are 11 T cell receptor beta chains from a single sample sequenced in a study of cytomegalovirus exposure and HLA in healthy donors (TCRdb year 2017). Library creation used the immunoSEQ multiplex PCR assay. For the multiplex PCR, a mixture combining 60 forward primers for TCR Vbeta segments and 13 reverse primers for TCR Jbeta segments was used. Here the immuneACCESS table is served through TCRdb, limited to in-frame sequences with V and J called. Missing clones are a known gap in these copies; in checked studies unresolved V genes cover under half, and the rest lacks a known reason. This sample comprises about 130,000 clones, approximately 84% of them detected only once. The top ten clones comprise about 2.9% of the sample. Sequencing was performed on PBMCs. The receptors here all came from a boy aged 2-9 years in good health and CMV-seronegative.

The chain has TRBV5-6 and TRBJ2-7, with a tentative D call TRBD1 (6 bases). CDR3 length: 17 amino acids. Germline V gene lookup returns CDR1 SGHDT and CDR2 YYEEEE. With 2 bases removed from V and 2 bases from J, the gap between germline ends came to 20 bases. CDR3 loop: CASSFKGVYGFTYEQYF. In nucleotides, the CDR3 is TGTGCCAGCAGCTTTAAGGGGGTGTATGGGTTCACCTACGAGCAGTACTTC.

The chain carries TRBV5-5 and TRBJ2-7; TRBD1 agrees at 8 bases. Germline loops: CDR1 SGHKS, CDR2 YYEKEE (reference sequence). J lost 4 bases, V lost 2 bases, and 5 bases had no gene match. This CDR3 region has 14 residues. CDR3 in DNA: TGTGCCAGCAGCTTTGACAGGGGAGCTTACGAGCAGTACTTC. Amino acids: CASSFDRGAYEQYF. The full variable domain, its missing parts supplied by reference TRBV5-5 and TRBJ2-7, is DAGVTQSPTHLIKTRGQQVTLRCSPISGHKSVSWYQQVLGQGPQFIFQYYEKEERGRGNFPDRFSARQFPNYSSELNVNALLLGDSALYLCASSFDRGAYEQYFGPGTRLTVT.

The V call is TRBV19, the J call TRBJ1-5; 8 bases match TRBD1. Unmatched junction bases numbered 5, after V lost 6 bases and J lost 4 bases. This CDR3 has 14 amino acids. Germline V gene sequence: CDR1 LNHDA, CDR2 SQIVND (reference sequence). The CDR3 loop reads CASSRTGLNQPQHF. DNA for the CDR3: TGTGCCAGTAGCAGGACAGGGCTGAATCAGCCCCAGCATTTT.

The genes are TRBV18 and TRBJ2-1; 10 nucleotides match TRBD1. After removal of 5 bases from V and 4 bases from J, the junction contained 5 bases not matched to a gene. Germline-derived CDR1 and CDR2 are KGHSH and LQKENI. The CDR3 length is 15 residues. The CDR3 loop is CASSAGTGAYNEQFF. The CDR3 DNA sequence: TGTGCCAGCTCAGCCGGGACAGGGGCGTACAATGAGCAGTTCTTC.

The gene calls are TRBV27 and TRBJ2-7, with 8 bases matching TRBD1. J was trimmed by 2 bases and V by 4 bases; bases with no gene match: 10. Germline V gene data show CDR1 as MNHEY and CDR2 as SMNVEV (reference sequence). This CDR3 has 16 amino acids. In nucleotides, the CDR3 is TGTGCCAGCAGTTCCCTCGGGACAGGTAAACCCTACGAGCAGTACGTC. It encodes CASSSLGTGKPYEQYV.

The chain recombines TRBV2 with TRBJ1-2; TRBD1 is a possible D gene (5 bases). Germline V gene sequence: CDR1 SNHLY, CDR2 FYNNEI. The ends were cut back, 3 bases at V and 1 base at J, with 12 bases in the middle. There are 15 residues in the CDR3. The CDR3 reads CASSDISQVNYGYTF. Here the CDR3 DNA reads TGTGCCAGCAGTGACATCTCACAGGTTAACTATGGCTACACCTTC.

The chain employs TRBV7-6 and TRBJ1-4, with 8 bases matching TRBD1. The CDR3 has 16 amino acids. After removal of 4 bases from V and 8 bases from J, the junction contained 12 bases not matched to a gene. Germline V CDR1 and CDR2: SGHVS, FNYEAQ. CDR3 protein: CASSSEQGQGGEKLFF. The CDR3 nucleotides read TGTGCCAGCAGCTCGGAACAAGGACAGGGCGGCGAAAAACTGTTTTTT.

V usage is TRBV11-2 and J usage is TRBJ1-2; D ambiguous. Per the germline V gene, CDR1 is SGHAT and CDR2 is FQNNGV. Trimming shortened V by 1 base and J by 7 bases, and 13 bases separated the two germline ends. The CDR3 consists of 14 residues. CDR3 region: CASSLGPGSGGYTF. CDR3 nucleotide sequence: TGTGCCAGCAGCTTAGGCCCGGGGTCGGGTGGCTACACCTTC.

V gene TRBV19 combines with J gene TRBJ1-3, with D maybe TRBD1 (6 bases). In germline, CDR1 is LNHDA, CDR2 SQIVND (reference sequence). V was clipped by 11 bases and J by 4 bases, with 27 bases between them. CDR3 length equals 17 residues. The CDR3 DNA reads TGTGCCTCCCAGGTACTCACAGGGCGGCCAGAAGGAAACACCATATATTTT. Amino acid sequence: CASQVLTGRPEGNTIYF.

The gene calls are TRBV6-1 and TRBJ2-7, with 12 nucleotides matching TRBD2. After removal of 8 bases from V and 6 bases from J, the junction contained 5 bases not matched to a gene. Germline values: CDR1 MNHNS, CDR2 SASEGT. This CDR3 has 13 residues. In nucleotides, the CDR3 is TGTGCCAGCCGACTAGCGGGAGCGGTCGAGCAGTACGTC. Protein sequence: CASRLAGAVEQYV.

V gene TRBV7-2 combines with J gene TRBJ2-3; perhaps TRBD2 as D (6 bases). This CDR3 has 14 residues. Germline CDR1 reads SGHTA; CDR2 reads FQGNSA. Trimming removed 5 bases from V and 6 bases from J, with 15 bases in between. In DNA form, the CDR3 reads TGTGCCAGCAGCGCGGGACTTTATGGTGATACGCAGTATTTT. As protein: CASSAGLYGDTQYF.